This TCR beta chain is from a study of T-cell reconstitution after alpha-beta-depleted transplantation in children (dated by TCRdb to 2015 to 2016). In terms of the full investigation: The study quantitatively tracked T-cell immune reconstitution after TCRalphabeta/CD19-depleted allogeneic hematopoietic cell transplantation in children using TCR repertoire profiling.

This clonotype was counted between two and nine times. This receptor's antigen is unknown. No much larger clone is present one base from it, and per-base qualities are unavailable. Libraries were constructed by PCR. Sequencing relied on an Illumina HiSeq 2500. To normalize quantification of the TCRbeta repertoire, the TCR libraries were built with molecular barcoding that relied on unique molecular identifiers. TCRdb ran its own pipeline on the public reads, namely fastp trimming at Q25 and MiXCR clone calling, and kept in-frame beta chains. Rows merge per CDR3 protein into single entries with the most common DNA and genes. Present in this sample are around 480,000 distinct CDR3 sequences, around a third of which were seen just once. Clones ranked in the top ten supply 2% to 3% of the sample. From a lookup of the germline V gene, CDR1 and CDR2 are SGHAT and FQNNGV. The CDR3 starts with the cysteine, ends with the phenylalanine, and has 16 residues. Solely the CDR3 DNA is kept, with 48 bases framed from the first base. The V and J ends are trimmed by 4 bases and 8 bases, leaving 21 bases between them.

This chain joins TRBV11-2 to TRBJ2-1, with the D gene uncertain. The source was PBMCs from the stem cell graft donor, collected from the stem cell graft. This TCR was recovered from a human donor who donated a stem cell graft to a child with aplastic anemia. The base sequence is TGTGCCAGCAGCTCCCCTTTTGGCACCGCGCCCGATGAGCAGTTCTTC. This is translated as CASSSPFGTAPDEQFF.